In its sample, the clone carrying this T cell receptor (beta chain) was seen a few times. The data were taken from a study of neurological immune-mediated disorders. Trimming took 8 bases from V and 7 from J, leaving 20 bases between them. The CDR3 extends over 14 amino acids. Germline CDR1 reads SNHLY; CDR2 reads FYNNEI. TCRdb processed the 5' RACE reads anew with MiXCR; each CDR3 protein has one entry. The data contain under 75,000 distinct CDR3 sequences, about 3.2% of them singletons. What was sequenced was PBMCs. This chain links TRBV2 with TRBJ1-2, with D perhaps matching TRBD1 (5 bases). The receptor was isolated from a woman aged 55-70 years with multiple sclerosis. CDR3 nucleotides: TGTGCCAGCGGAAGGGGAGGGAATGAGTTTGGCTACACCTTC. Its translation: CASGRGGNEFGYTF.